Listed here are 2 T cell receptor beta chains from one sample, sequenced in a study of cytomegalovirus exposure and HLA in healthy donors. Use of 60 Vbeta and 13 Jbeta primers characterized the PCR. Assay: immunoSEQ multiplex PCR; the TCRdb copy retains only in-frame clones and omits some. In the table there are around 190,000 clones, roughly 87% of which are singletons. Source material: PBMCs. Receptor source: a woman aged 45-60 years in good health and CMV-seronegative.

The rearrangement links TRBV2 to TRBJ2-2, with 8 bases matching TRBD2. V shed 5 bases, J shed 6 bases, and the junction held 8 bases outside the gene matches. Germline lookup yields CDR1 SNHLY and CDR2 FYNNEI. This CDR3 is built from 15 residues. In DNA form, the CDR3 reads TGTGCCAGCAGTATATCGGGAGGGACTTCCGGGGAGCTGTTTTTT. Translated, it gives CASSISGGTSGELFF. Looking up the rest from reference TRBV2 and TRBJ2-2 gives the full variable domain: EPEVTQTPSHQVTQMGQEVILRCVPISNHLYFYWYRQILGQKVEFLVSFYNNEISEKSEIFDDQFSVERPDGSNFTLKIRSTKLEDSAMYFCASSISGGTSGELFFGEGSRLTVL.

The chain has TRBV18 and TRBJ2-3; 9 bases fit TRBD2. The CDR3 length is 15 residues. V gave up 1 base and J gave up 10 bases; unmatched junction bases: 9. Germline V lookup: CDR1 KGHSH, CDR2 LQKENI. The CDR3 region is CASSPLTSGQKAQYF. The CDR3 DNA follows: TGTGCCAGCTCACCACTGACTAGCGGCCAAAAGGCGCAGTATTTT. Using reference TRBV18 and TRBJ2-3 for the parts outside the CDR3, the full variable domain is NAGVMQNPRHLVRRRGQEARLRCSPMKGHSHVYWYRQLPEEGLKFMVYLQKENIIDESGMPKERFSAEFPKEGPSILRIQQVVRGDSAAYFCASSPLTSGQKAQYFGPGTRLTVL.